These T cell receptor beta chains were read from a single sample in a study of blood T cell repertoires in COVID-19. TCRdb's copy holds only in-frame clones and misses some; the assay was immunoSEQ multiplex PCR. Among about 190,000 clones listed, approximately 79% were seen once. The sequencing input was peripheral blood. These receptors were obtained from a woman between 50 and 59 years old with acute or convalescent COVID-19. Both conserved end residues are part of each CDR3. The order of the fields is clone size, V gene, J gene, D gene, CDR3 protein, CDR3 DNA. A D gene is named only where the DNA matches it firmly. The size field is filled for only some rows; it gives once, few, many or a size class.

clone size: .
V gene: TRBV28
J gene: TRBJ1-5
D gene: .
CDR3 protein: CASSLSWGEYSNQPQHF
CDR3 DNA: TGTGCCAGCAGTTTGTCGTGGGGGGAGTATAGCAATCAGCCCCAGCATTTT

clone size: .
V gene: TRBV19
J gene: TRBJ2-3
D gene: TRBD2
CDR3 protein: CASKGRSGVTDTQYF
CDR3 DNA: TGTGCCAGTAAAGGGCGTAGCGGGGTCACAGATACGCAGTATTTT

clone size: .
V gene: TRBV5-4
J gene: TRBJ2-7
D gene: .
CDR3 protein: CASSLGRDEQYF
CDR3 DNA: TGTGCCAGCAGCTTGGGTCGAGACGAGCAGTACTTC

clone size: once
V gene: TRBV12-3/TRBV12-4
J gene: TRBJ2-1
D gene: .
CDR3 protein: CASSLRQGNEQFF
CDR3 DNA: TGTGCCAGCAGTTTAAGGCAGGGCAATGAGCAGTTCTTC

clone size: many
V gene: TRBV12-3/TRBV12-4
J gene: TRBJ2-2
D gene: TRBD2
CDR3 protein: CASRGESGELFF
CDR3 DNA: TGTGCCAGCCGGGGGGAGTCCGGGGAGCTGTTTTTT

clone size: .
V gene: TRBV27
J gene: TRBJ2-1
D gene: TRBD2
CDR3 protein: CASSYGTRNNEQFF
CDR3 DNA: TGTGCCAGCAGTTATGGGACTAGGAACAATGAGCAGTTCTTC

clone size: .
V gene: TRBV19
J gene: TRBJ2-3
D gene: TRBD2
CDR3 protein: CASSIALAGGTDTQYF
CDR3 DNA: TGTGCCAGTAGTATCGCCCTAGCGGGAGGAACAGATACGCAGTATTTT

clone size: .
V gene: TRBV13
J gene: TRBJ2-7
D gene: TRBD1
CDR3 protein: CASSWDRVLNEQYF
CDR3 DNA: TGTGCCAGCAGCTGGGACAGGGTACTCAACGAGCAGTACTTC

clone size: .
V gene: TRBV5-6
J gene: TRBJ2-3
D gene: .
CDR3 protein: CASSPRVADAPEADTQYF
CDR3 DNA: TGTGCCAGCAGTCCGAGGGTGGCCGATGCCCCCGAAGCAGATACGCAGTATTTT

clone size: .
V gene: TRBV12-3/TRBV12-4
J gene: TRBJ1-5
D gene: .
CDR3 protein: CASSPPGYQPQHF
CDR3 DNA: TGTGCCAGCAGTCCCCCCGGGTATCAGCCCCAGCATTTT

clone size: .
V gene: TRBV19
J gene: TRBJ2-2
D gene: .
CDR3 protein: CASSGDISAGELFF
CDR3 DNA: TGTGCCAGTAGTGGGGACATCTCCGCCGGGGAGCTGTTTTTT

clone size: .
V gene: TRBV19
J gene: TRBJ1-1
D gene: .
CDR3 protein: CASSIEGRANTEAFF
CDR3 DNA: TGTGCCAGTAGTATAGAAGGGAGGGCTAACACTGAAGCTTTCTTT

clone size: .
V gene: TRBV7-2
J gene: TRBJ2-3
D gene: TRBD1
CDR3 protein: CASSLGARGQGSTDTQYF
CDR3 DNA: TGTGCCAGCAGCTTAGGTGCTAGGGGACAGGGGAGCACAGATACGCAGTATTTT

clone size: .
V gene: TRBV11-2
J gene: TRBJ1-4
D gene: .
CDR3 protein: CASSLEGGTTNEKLFF
CDR3 DNA: TGTGCCAGCAGCTTAGAGGGGGGAACAACTAATGAAAAACTGTTTTTT

clone size: .
V gene: TRBV11-2
J gene: TRBJ1-1
D gene: .
CDR3 protein: CASRRPGGTEAFF
CDR3 DNA: TGTGCCAGCAGACGCCCCGGAGGCACTGAAGCTTTCTTT

clone size: .
V gene: TRBV27
J gene: TRBJ1-6
D gene: .
CDR3 protein: CASRLHGNAHSPLLF
CDR3 DNA: TGTGCCAGCAGACTACATGGAAATGCCCATTCACCCCTCCTCTTT

clone size: .
V gene: TRBV2
J gene: TRBJ2-7
D gene: .
CDR3 protein: CASSVLDLTYEQYF
CDR3 DNA: TGTGCCAGCAGTGTTTTGGACTTAACCTACGAGCAGTACTTC

clone size: .
V gene: TRBV5-1
J gene: TRBJ1-4
D gene: .
CDR3 protein: CASSLARGATNEKLFF
CDR3 DNA: TGCGCCAGCAGCTTGGCCCGGGGTGCAACTAATGAAAAACTGTTTTTT

clone size: .
V gene: TRBV6-2/TRBV6-3
J gene: TRBJ2-1
D gene: TRBD2
CDR3 protein: CASSFKGLAGLRSYNEQFF
CDR3 DNA: TGTGCCAGCAGTTTTAAGGGACTAGCGGGCCTCCGCTCCTACAATGAGCAGTTCTTC

clone size: .
V gene: TRBV24-1
J gene: TRBJ2-1
D gene: .
CDR3 protein: CATRDSSYNEQFF
CDR3 DNA: TGTGCCACCAGGGACAGCTCCTACAATGAGCAGTTCTTC

clone size: few
V gene: TRBV7-8
J gene: TRBJ1-2
D gene: .
CDR3 protein: CASSPMVLANYGYTF
CDR3 DNA: TGTGCCAGCAGCCCTATGGTGTTAGCTAACTATGGCTACACCTTC

clone size: .
V gene: TRBV4-2
J gene: TRBJ2-1
D gene: TRBD2
CDR3 protein: CASSLLAGDGYNEQFF
CDR3 DNA: TGTGCCAGCAGCTTACTAGCGGGAGACGGGTACAATGAGCAGTTCTTC

clone size: once
V gene: TRBV30
J gene: TRBJ2-2
D gene: TRBD2
CDR3 protein: CAWSWTSLGGELFF
CDR3 DNA: TGTGCCTGGAGTTGGACTAGTTTGGGCGGGGAGCTGTTTTTT

clone size: .
V gene: TRBV7-8
J gene: TRBJ1-5
D gene: .
CDR3 protein: CASSLTSQSRSNQPQHF
CDR3 DNA: TGTGCCAGCAGCTTAACCTCACAGAGCCGTAGCAATCAGCCCCAGCATTTT

clone size: .
V gene: TRBV2
J gene: TRBJ2-7
D gene: TRBD2
CDR3 protein: CAAGRWQTPEQYF
CDR3 DNA: TGTGCAGCGGGACGGTGGCAGACCCCCGAGCAGTACTTC

clone size: once
V gene: TRBV18
J gene: TRBJ2-7
D gene: TRBD1
CDR3 protein: CASSHGTGGYEQYF
CDR3 DNA: TGTGCCAGCTCACATGGGACAGGGGGTTACGAGCAGTACTTC

clone size: .
V gene: TRBV19
J gene: TRBJ1-5
D gene: .
CDR3 protein: CASSRGGGSDNQPQHF
CDR3 DNA: TGTGCCAGTAGTCGTGGGGGAGGGTCAGACAATCAGCCCCAGCATTTT

clone size: .
V gene: TRBV19
J gene: TRBJ1-4
D gene: TRBD1
CDR3 protein: CASSTKGQGNNEKLFF
CDR3 DNA: TGTGCCAGTAGTACCAAGGGACAGGGGAATAATGAAAAACTGTTTTTT

clone size: many
V gene: TRBV9
J gene: TRBJ1-5
D gene: .
CDR3 protein: CASSVGSGNQPQHF
CDR3 DNA: TGTGCCAGCAGCGTAGGCTCGGGCAATCAGCCCCAGCATTTT

clone size: .
V gene: TRBV10-3
J gene: TRBJ1-2
D gene: .
CDR3 protein: CAISPRGASRNYGYTF
CDR3 DNA: TGTGCCATCAGTCCACGGGGGGCATCGCGGAACTATGGCTACACCTTC

clone size: .
V gene: TRBV30
J gene: TRBJ2-3
D gene: .
CDR3 protein: CAWSRDLLGTDTQYF
CDR3 DNA: TGTGCCTGGAGCAGGGACTTACTAGGCACAGATACGCAGTATTTT

clone size: .
V gene: TRBV19
J gene: TRBJ2-1
D gene: TRBD2
CDR3 protein: CASSNRPSGKNEQFF
CDR3 DNA: TGTGCCAGTAGTAATCGGCCTAGCGGGAAGAATGAGCAGTTCTTC

clone size: .
V gene: TRBV5-6
J gene: TRBJ2-7
D gene: .
CDR3 protein: CASSRGPGIDYEQYF
CDR3 DNA: TGTGCCAGCAGCCGAGGACCAGGGATAGACTACGAGCAGTACTTC

clone size: once
V gene: TRBV18
J gene: TRBJ1-2
D gene: .
CDR3 protein: CASSPGQTNYGYTF
CDR3 DNA: TGTGCCAGCTCGCCGGGACAAACTAACTATGGCTACACCTTC

clone size: few
V gene: TRBV14
J gene: TRBJ2-7
D gene: .
CDR3 protein: CASSNLQGGRGEQYF
CDR3 DNA: TGTGCCAGCAGCAACTTACAGGGCGGACGTGGCGAGCAGTACTTC